These 21 T cell receptor beta chains were all obtained from the same sample, sequenced in a study of blood T cell repertoires in COVID-19. The assay was immunoSEQ multiplex PCR, and TCRdb's table has in-frame clones only and misses some. The data contain roughly 60,000 clones, roughly 83% of them singletons. The sequenced sample consisted of peripheral blood. All receptors derive from a man between 25 and 39 years old with COVID-19, enrolled during active disease.

The V call is TRBV6-4, the J call TRBJ2-7; the D gene is possibly TRBD2 (6 bases). CDR1 and CDR2 from the germline V gene are MRHNA and SNTAGT. This CDR3 has 13 residues. Trimming cost V 10 bases and J 4 bases, with 17 bases left between them. The DNA of the CDR3 is TGTGCCACCTGGGACTTACATCGGTACGAGCAGTACTTC. Translating it yields CATWDLHRYEQYF.

The chain joins TRBV14 to TRBJ2-5, with 10 bases identical to TRBD1. The CDR3 consists of 18 residues. V shed 1 base, J shed 5 bases, and the junction held 13 bases outside the gene matches. Per the germline V gene, CDR1 is SGHDN and CDR2 is FVKESK. CDR3 amino acids: CASSQARYWTGGTETQYF. The CDR3 nucleotides are TGTGCCAGCAGCCAAGCGAGGTACTGGACAGGGGGGACGGAGACCCAGTACTTC. Supplemented by reference TRBV14 and TRBJ2-5, the full variable domain reads EAGVTQFPSHSVIEKGQTVTLRCDPISGHDNLYWYRRVMGKEIKFLLHFVKESKQDESGMPNNRFLAERTGGTYSTLKVQPAELEDSGVYFCASSQARYWTGGTETQYFGPGTRLLVL.

V is TRBV6-5 and J is TRBJ1-2; TRBD1 matches at 7 bases. V trimming: 0 bases; J trimming: 2 bases; junction bases outside the gene matches: 3. This CDR3 has 15 amino acids. Germline-derived CDR1 and CDR2 are MNHEY and SVGAGI. The CDR3 DNA sequence: TGTGCCAGCAGTTACTCAGGGGGCAGAAACTATGGCTACACCTTC. Encoded protein: CASSYSGGRNYGYTF.

The genes are TRBV5-8 and TRBJ2-1, with 8 bases that match TRBD2. The V and J ends lost 4 bases and 16 bases, in that order; junction bases with no gene match: 7. Germline V gene sequence: CDR1 SGHTS, CDR2 YDEGEE. CDR3 length equals 11 residues. The CDR3 loop reads CASSLGLVYFF. Here the CDR3 DNA reads TGTGCCAGCAGCCTGGGACTAGTCTATTTCTTC.

The genes are TRBV14 and TRBJ2-2, with D possibly matching TRBD1 (7 bases). The CDR3 sequence is 17 residues long. The germline V gene has CDR1 SGHDN and CDR2 FVKESK. The V gene lost 3 bases and the J gene lost 5 bases, with 19 bases spanning the gap. CDR3 coding DNA: TGTGCCAGCAGCCATAGTTTTGGAGGGGGCATGACCGGGGAGCTGTTTTTT. This gives the protein CASSHSFGGGMTGELFF.

This clone has a single count. This rearrangement joins TRBV6-1 to TRBJ1-4; D call uncertain. CDR1 is MNHNS, CDR2 SASEGT, per germline. This CDR3 has 13 amino acids. Trimming took off 2 bases at V and 6 bases at J, with 7 bases between the two ends. This CDR3 reads CASSEQVDEKLFF. Here the CDR3 DNA reads TGTGCCAGCAGTGAACAGGTGGATGAAAAACTGTTTTTT.

V usage is TRBV3-1 (or the pseudogene TRBV3-2) and J usage is TRBJ2-7, with D unclear. The ends were cut back, 3 bases at V and 3 bases at J, with 6 bases in the middle. The CDR3 extends over 12 amino acids. CDR1 LGHDT and CDR2 YNNKEL come from the germline V gene (reference sequence). This CDR3 reads CASSQTYYEQYF. CDR3 sequence (DNA): TGTGCCAGCAGCCAGACTTACTACGAGCAGTACTTC.

The chain has TRBV5-6 and TRBJ2-1; the D gene is possibly TRBD2 (5 bases). The CDR3 spans 12 residues. Trimming pared 3 bases from V and 4 bases from J, leaving 5 bases between. Germline CDR1 is SGHDT and CDR2 is YYEEEE. CDR3 nucleotide sequence: TGTGCCAGCAGCTGGGAGTACAATGAGCAGTTCTTC. Encoded protein: CASSWEYNEQFF.

This clone was counted once. The chain carries TRBV28 and TRBJ1-6; 8 nucleotides agree with TRBD1. The CDR3 has 14 residues. The trim removed 4 bases at V and 8 bases at J, leaving 4 bases unmatched. Germline loops: CDR1 MDHEN, CDR2 SYDVKM. The CDR3 reads CASSSLTGDSPLHF. The CDR3 region has the DNA TGTGCCAGCAGTTCCCTGACAGGGGATTCACCCCTCCACTTT.

This clone appeared once. This chain uses TRBV11-2 with TRBJ2-3; D remains ambiguous. This CDR3 is built from 13 residues. V was pared by 7 bases and J by 4 bases, with 12 bases between. The V gene's germline CDR1 is SGHAT and CDR2 FQNNGV. Here the CDR3 DNA reads TGTGCCAGCAACTTGTTAAGAGCAGATACGCAGTATTTT. Its translation is CASNLLRADTQYF.

This sequence joins TRBV7-8 and TRBJ1-1; unclear D gene. From germline, CDR1 is SGHVS and CDR2 FQNEAQ. This CDR3 spans 14 amino acids. V lost 4 bases and J 1 base, leaving 10 bases between the germline ends. The CDR3 DNA reads TGTGCCAGCAGCTCGTCTCGGGGGAACACTGAAGCTTTCTTT. Amino acids: CASSSSRGNTEAFF.

The gene calls are TRBV6-5 and TRBJ1-2; D perhaps matches TRBD1 (5 bases). V was trimmed by 5 bases and J by 4 bases, leaving 11 bases between them. The CDR3 has 13 residues. CDR1 MNHEY and CDR2 SVGAGI come from the germline V gene. CDR3 DNA sequence: TGTGCCAGCAGTCTCAGGGCATCCTATGGCTACACCTTC. This encodes CASSLRASYGYTF.

This clone was detected only once. The chain joins TRBV28 to TRBJ2-1, with a possible D match to TRBD2 (6 bases). The CDR3 runs 15 residues. Germline values: CDR1 MDHEN, CDR2 SYDVKM. Trimming removed 6 bases at V and 0 bases at J, with 12 bases between. CDR3 in amino acids: CASSTVGGSYNEQFF. The CDR3 nucleotides are TGTGCCAGCAGCACTGTCGGGGGCTCCTACAATGAGCAGTTCTTC.

This chain connects TRBV5-6 to TRBJ2-5; perhaps TRBD2 as D (6 bases). The V gene lost 1 base and the J gene lost 5 bases, with 21 bases spanning the gap. Per the germline V gene, CDR1 is SGHDT and CDR2 is YYEEEE. This CDR3 spans 17 amino acids. CDR3 protein: CASSLYPPGVKGETQYF. CDR3 sequence (DNA): TGTGCCAGCAGCTTGTACCCTCCGGGGGTAAAGGGTGAGACCCAGTACTTC.

This clone was picked up one time. The J gene is TRBJ2-3, the V gene TRBV19, with D perhaps matching TRBD1 (6 bases). In germline, CDR1 is LNHDA, CDR2 SQIVND (reference sequence). V shed 7 bases and J shed 3 bases, with 17 bases lying between them. The CDR3 has 15 residues. DNA for the CDR3: TGTGCCAGTAACGGTTTGCAGGGGATAACAGATACGCAGTATTTT. It is translated as CASNGLQGITDTQYF.

The V call is TRBV9, the J call TRBJ2-1; D gene ambiguous. Germline V CDR1 and CDR2: SGDLS, YYNGEE. The CDR3 totals 15 residues. V lost 0 bases and J lost 5, with 12 bases in between. The chain's CDR3 is CASSVADSSNNEQFF. The CDR3 DNA follows: TGTGCCAGCAGCGTAGCCGACTCCAGTAACAATGAGCAGTTCTTC.

This chain uses TRBV7-9 with TRBJ2-7; 8 bases map to TRBD2. The CDR3 is made up of 14 amino acids. Germline V CDR1 and CDR2: SEHNR, FQNEAQ (reference sequence). J lost 0 bases, V lost 7 bases, and 5 bases had no gene match. CDR3 residues: CASTLSGDSYEQYF. The CDR3 bases are TGTGCCAGCACCCTTAGCGGGGACTCCTACGAGCAGTACTTC.

The chain employs TRBV30 and TRBJ1-5; D not resolved. CDR3 size: 13 residues. Deletions cut 2 bases from V and 1 base from J, with 6 bases between. Looked up from germline, CDR1 is GTSNPN and CDR2 is SVGIG (reference sequence). The CDR3 is CAWSLSSNQPQHF. In nucleotides, the CDR3 is TGTGCCTGGAGTTTAAGCAGCAATCAGCCCCAGCATTTT.

The V and J genes are TRBV27 and TRBJ2-3; D is perhaps TRBD2 (5 bases). Germline loops: CDR1 MNHEY, CDR2 SMNVEV (reference sequence). V was cut by 6 bases and J by 4 bases, with 11 bases left in between. CDR3 length: 13 amino acids. As DNA, the CDR3 is TGTGCCAGCAGGCGGCGGGTCGCAGATACGCAGTATTTT. Protein product: CASRRRVADTQYF.

The chain carries TRBV27 and TRBJ1-4; 7 nucleotides align to TRBD1. Germline V CDR1 and CDR2: MNHEY, SMNVEV (reference sequence). There are 16 residues in the CDR3. V trimming: 3 bases; J trimming: 7 bases; junction bases outside the gene matches: 11. The CDR3 DNA reads as TGTGCCAGCAGTTTCGAGGGGGCTGGTTCTTTTGAAAAACTGTTTTTT. Translated, it gives CASSFEGAGSFEKLFF.

The chain employs TRBV4-1 and TRBJ2-5, with 9 bases lining up with TRBD1. The length of the CDR3 is 21 residues. V trimming: 0 bases; J trimming: 5 bases; junction bases outside the gene matches: 22. Germline CDR1 is MGHRA and CDR2 is YSYEKL. The CDR3: CASSQETGGQGASPRGETQYF. As DNA, the CDR3 is TGCGCCAGCAGCCAAGAAACGGGGGGACAGGGAGCCTCGCCCCGGGGGGAGACCCAGTACTTC.